These 29 T cell receptor beta chains were sequenced from one sample in a study of technical replicates of blood from several donors. Here immunoSEQ multiplex PCR was the method, and the copy in TCRdb shows in-frame clones only, minus some. The sample yields tens of thousands of clones, roughly 92% seen once. The material sequenced was PBMCs. The source is a human donor in good health. Some clones in this sample may be carry-over from other donors' samples.

The V gene is TRBV25-1, the J gene TRBJ1-1; maybe TRBD1 (6 bases). Germline CDR1 and CDR2: MGHDK and SYGVNS. The CDR3 length is 13 residues. V was pared by 8 bases and J by 1 base, with 11 bases between. Here the CDR3 DNA reads TGTGCCAGCGGCCAGGGGAAGAACACTGAAGCTTTCTTT. Its translation is CASGQGKNTEAFF. The full variable domain, with the rest looked up from reference TRBV25-1 and TRBJ1-1, is EADIYQTPRYLVIGTGKKITLECSQTMGHDKMYWYQQDPGMELHLIHYSYGVNSTEKGDLSSESTVSRIRTEHFPLTLESARPSHTSQYLCASGQGKNTEAFFGQGTRLTVV.

This chain uses TRBV7-9 with TRBJ2-1, with D possibly being TRBD1 (6 bases). Looked up from germline, CDR1 is SEHNR and CDR2 is FQNEAQ (reference sequence). The CDR3 sequence is 13 residues long. Trimming shortened V by 5 bases and J by 9 bases, and 14 bases separated the two germline ends. The CDR3: CASSTTGLIEQFF. In DNA, the CDR3 is TGTGCCAGCAGCACCACAGGGCTGATTGAGCAGTTCTTC.

This clone was counted between two and nine times. CDR3 coding DNA: TGCGCCAGCAGCGCGCCAGCCTACAGGGGGAATTTCATGTTGTTTTTT. This gives the protein CASSAPAYRGNFMLFF. The chain couples TRBV4-1 to TRBJ1-4; 8 bases are a match to TRBD1. The CDR3 has 16 residues. Per germline, CDR1 MGHRA and CDR2 YSYEKL. Germline trimming cut 5 bases from V and 15 bases from J; bases unmatched to any gene: 20.

The chain carries TRBV5-1 and TRBJ1-1; perhaps TRBD1 as D (5 bases). Germline-derived CDR1 and CDR2 are SGHRS and YFSETQ. Trimming took 4 bases from V and 1 from J, leaving 8 bases between them. This CDR3 has 13 amino acids. CDR3 nucleotide sequence: TGCGCCAGCAGCGGGGGAGGGAACACTGAAGCTTTCTTT. Its protein product is CASSGGGNTEAFF.

The rearrangement uses TRBV19 and TRBJ2-5; 8 nucleotides line up with TRBD2. Germline V CDR1 and CDR2: LNHDA, SQIVND (reference sequence). J gave up 4 bases and V 2 bases, and 6 bases lay outside the gene matches. The CDR3 has 15 amino acids. Here the CDR3 reads CASSIRRGEGETQYF. For the CDR3, the DNA is TGTGCCAGTAGTATACGGCGGGGGGAGGGAGAGACCCAGTACTTC.

V and J are TRBV4-3 and TRBJ1-1; D is perhaps TRBD1 (5 bases). Trimming removed 0 bases from V and 5 bases from J, with 13 bases in between. Germline CDR1 LGHNA, CDR2 YSLEER. This CDR3 is built from 15 residues. The CDR3 DNA reads as TGCGCCAGCAGCCAAGATTTTGCAGGGTCTACTGAAGCTTTCTTT. It translates to CASSQDFAGSTEAFF.

J is TRBJ2-2 and V is TRBV5-4, with TRBD2 identical over 8 bases. The germline V gene encodes CDR1 SGHNT and CDR2 YYREEE (reference sequence). Trimming cost V 1 base and J 7 bases; bases outside gene matches: 6. The CDR3 is 15 amino acids. CDR3 sequence (DNA): TGTGCCAGCAGCTTGTCGGGGGGGAAGATCGGGGAGCTGTTTTTT. This encodes CASSLSGGKIGELFF.

The V call is TRBV30, the J call TRBJ1-2; D is undetermined. This CDR3 comprises 13 residues. Germline V gene sequence: CDR1 GTSNPN, CDR2 SVGIG (reference sequence). The V and J ends lost 5 bases and 4 bases respectively, with 14 bases between them. The CDR3, as DNA: TGTGCCTGGCTACGAGGGAACGGCTATGGCTACACCTTC. It codes for CAWLRGNGYGYTF. Together with reference TRBV30 and TRBJ1-2, the CDR3 gives the full variable domain: SQTIHQWPATLVQPVGSPLSLECTVEGTSNPNLYWYRQAAGRGLQLLFYSVGIGQISSEVPQNLSASRPQDRQFILSSKKLLLSDSGFYLCAWLRGNGYGYTFGSGTRLTVV.

The chain combines TRBV5-5 with TRBJ1-2; TRBD1 aligns across 8 bases. CDR3 length: 15 residues. Germline CDR1 reads SGHKS; CDR2 reads YYEKEE (reference sequence). The V and J ends lost 4 bases and 0 bases, in that order; junction bases with no gene match: 5. CDR3 in amino acids: CASSTTGASNYGYTF. DNA for the CDR3: TGTGCCAGCAGCACGACAGGGGCGTCTAACTATGGCTACACCTTC.

J is TRBJ2-2 and V is TRBV7-3; D gene uncertain. The CDR3 extends over 14 amino acids. Germline V CDR1 and CDR2: SGHTA, FQGTGA. Trimming stripped 5 bases from V and 0 bases from J, with 7 bases between. CDR3 region: CASSRLSNTGELFF. The DNA of the CDR3 is TGTGCCAGCAGCCGGTTGTCGAACACCGGGGAGCTGTTTTTT.

The rearrangement joins TRBV14 to TRBJ2-2; 8 bases are a match to TRBD1. Losses at the gene ends were 4 bases for V and 13 bases for J; bases not matched to a gene: 5. The CDR3 covers 12 residues. Germline V gives CDR1 SGHDN, CDR2 FVKESK. CDR3 sequence: CASSPGQGGLFF. DNA for the CDR3: TGTGCCAGCAGCCCAGGACAGGGAGGGCTGTTTTTT.

The gene calls are TRBV7-2 and TRBJ1-2; 7 nucleotides align to TRBD1. The V and J ends lost 7 bases and 4 bases, in that order; junction bases with no gene match: 6. Per germline, CDR1 SGHTA and CDR2 FQGNSA. The CDR3 extends over 13 amino acids. CDR3 sequence (DNA): TGTGCCAGCAACCGGAGGGACAGCTATGGCTACACCTTC. It is translated as CASNRRDSYGYTF.

The chain carries TRBV7-7 and TRBJ2-5; a weak D match, TRBD1 (5 bases). This CDR3 contains 17 residues. The V gene lost 2 bases and the J gene lost 5 bases, with 21 bases spanning the gap. Germline lookup yields CDR1 SSHAT and CDR2 FNYEAQ (reference sequence). As DNA, the CDR3 is TGTGCCAGCAGCTTATCGTTCTCCATTGGGGCTGATGAGACCCAGTACTTC. It encodes CASSLSFSIGADETQYF.

The chain employs TRBV4-1 and TRBJ1-2; 9 nucleotides line up with TRBD1. Per the germline V gene, CDR1 is MGHRA and CDR2 is YSYEKL. The CDR3 is 14 amino acids. V trimming: 4 bases; J trimming: 8 bases; junction bases outside the gene matches: 8. This chain's CDR3 is CASSLHRDREGYTF. The CDR3 DNA reads as TGCGCCAGCAGCCTACACCGGGACAGGGAAGGCTACACCTTC.

The table lists this clone with a few counts. The chain carries TRBV6-1 and TRBJ2-1, with 10 positions matching TRBD2. The germline gives CDR1 MNHNS, CDR2 SASEGT. The trim removed 4 bases at V and 6 bases at J, leaving 9 bases unmatched. This CDR3 contains 16 residues. CDR3 DNA: TGTGCCAGCAGTGGAAGTATAGCGGGAGGCTCCAATGAGCAGTTCTTC. Translation: CASSGSIAGGSNEQFF.

This clone was counted a single time. This chain connects TRBV6-5 to TRBJ2-2; possibly TRBD1 for D (6 bases). The CDR3 consists of 15 residues. Germline CDR1 MNHEY, CDR2 SVGAGI. Trimming removed 6 bases at V and 3 bases at J, with 14 bases between. The CDR3 DNA reads as TGTGCCAGCAGCAACAGGGCGGTCGACACCGGGGAGCTGTTTTTT. This translates into CASSNRAVDTGELFF.

The chain employs TRBV4-3 and TRBJ2-7; 10 bases are a match to TRBD2. The CDR3 has 15 residues. The junction had 5 bases not matched to a gene; V was cut back by 4 bases and J by 2 bases. Germline V CDR1 and CDR2: LGHNA, YSLEER. The CDR3: CASSRLAGETYEQYF. The CDR3 DNA reads TGCGCCAGCAGCCGGCTAGCGGGGGAAACCTACGAGCAGTACTTC.

The chain couples TRBV6-5 to TRBJ1-1; 9 bases map to TRBD1. There are 15 residues in the CDR3. V lost 4 bases to trimming and J lost 2 bases; unmatched junction nucleotides: 5. The germline gives CDR1 MNHEY, CDR2 SVGAGI. CDR3 sequence: CASSSLGQGNTEAFF. CDR3 sequence (DNA): TGTGCCAGCAGTTCGTTGGGACAGGGAAACACTGAAGCTTTCTTT.

The chain is built from TRBV28 and TRBJ2-5, with a tentative D call TRBD2 (5 bases). Trimming pared 3 bases from V and 5 bases from J, leaving 10 bases between. The germline CDR1 and CDR2 sequences are MDHEN and SYDVKM. The CDR3 runs 13 residues. CDR3 amino acids: CASSFGGAETQYF. In nucleotides, the CDR3 is TGTGCCAGCAGTTTCGGAGGAGCGGAGACCCAGTACTTC. The full variable domain, with the rest looked up from reference TRBV28 and TRBJ2-5, is DVKVTQSSRYLVKRTGEKVFLECVQDMDHENMFWYRQDPGLGLRLIYFSYDVKMKEKGDIPEGYSVSREKKERFSLILESASTNQTSMYLCASSFGGAETQYFGPGTRLLVL.

This rearrangement joins TRBV9 to TRBJ1-5, with 10 bases that match TRBD1. Germline CDR1 SGDLS, CDR2 YYNGEE. The CDR3 totals 14 residues. V trimming: 6 bases; J trimming: 5 bases; junction bases outside the gene matches: 5. The CDR3 is CASTPGQGDQPQHF. In DNA form, the CDR3 reads TGTGCCAGCACTCCCGGACAGGGGGATCAGCCCCAGCATTTT.

The chain couples TRBV11-3 to TRBJ1-5, with TRBD1 identical over 9 bases. In germline, CDR1 is SGHNT, CDR2 YENEEA. The junction had 8 bases not matched to a gene; V was cut back by 6 bases and J by 5 bases. This CDR3 has 15 residues. DNA of the CDR3: TGTGCCAGCAGGAGAGGACAGGGGCCAGATCAGCCCCAGCATTTT. It encodes CASRRGQGPDQPQHF. Drawing the rest from reference TRBV11-3 and TRBJ1-5, the complete variable domain is EAGVVQSPRYKIIEKKQPVAFWCNPISGHNTLYWYLQNLGQGPELLIRYENEEAVDDSQLPKDRFSAERLKGVDSTLKIQPAELGDSAVYLCASRRGQGPDQPQHFGDGTRLSIL.

V is TRBV2 and J is TRBJ2-3; 12 bases align to TRBD2. The CDR3 sequence is 18 residues long. Looked up from germline, CDR1 is SNHLY and CDR2 is FYNNEI. Unmatched junction bases numbered 12, after V lost 7 bases and J lost 1 base. CDR3 DNA sequence: TGTGCCAGCAACCTCCGAGGGGCTAGCGGGGGGGGCACAGATACGCAGTATTTT. Translating gives CASNLRGASGGGTDTQYF.

This clone is deemed medium-sized (0.01 to 0.1%). The identical CDR3 is also encoded by other nucleotide sequences in the sample. The V gene is TRBV4-3, the J gene TRBJ2-1, with 11 nucleotides matching TRBD2. Per the germline V gene, CDR1 is LGHNA and CDR2 is YSLEER. CDR3 length equals 15 residues. V gave up 3 bases and J gave up 2 bases; unmatched junction bases: 0. The CDR3 is CASSQTSGAYNEQFF. CDR3 coding DNA: TGCGCCAGCAGCCAGACTAGCGGGGCCTACAATGAGCAGTTCTTC.

The chain has TRBV21-1 and TRBJ2-1; the D call TRBD1 from the table was never checked on the DNA. TRBV21-1 is classified as a pseudogene. The CDR3 covers 14 residues. CDR3 in amino acids: CASSPRDREHEQFF. Here the CDR3 DNA reads TGTGCCAGCAGCCCCCGGGACAGGGAACATGAGCAGTTCTTC.

The chain links TRBV19 to TRBJ1-4; D gene ambiguous. CDR1 and CDR2 from the germline V gene are LNHDA and SQIVND (reference sequence). V dropped 7 bases and J dropped 0 bases, with 12 bases sitting between them. This CDR3 comprises 15 residues. In nucleotides, the CDR3 is TGTGCCAGTACTGGTCTACCTGCAACTAATGAAAAACTGTTTTTT. Translating gives CASTGLPATNEKLFF.

The chain is built from TRBV27 and TRBJ2-7; D is possibly TRBD1 (5 bases). CDR1 and CDR2 (germline): MNHEY, SMNVEV (reference sequence). The CDR3 loop spans 12 amino acids. Trimming removed 4 bases at V and 7 bases at J, with 11 bases between. CDR3 coding DNA: TGTGCCAGCAGTTCATCCAGGGCTGAGCAGTACTTC. This sequence encodes CASSSSRAEQYF.

V and J are TRBV7-2 and TRBJ1-2, with no clear D. V lost 3 bases and J 8 bases, leaving 10 bases between the germline ends. CDR3 length equals 12 residues. Looked up from germline, CDR1 is SGHTA and CDR2 is FQGNSA. The CDR3 loop reads CASSFKPPGYTF. The CDR3, as DNA: TGTGCCAGCAGCTTCAAGCCCCCCGGCTACACCTTC.

V and J are TRBV5-1 and TRBJ2-3, with 8 nucleotides matching TRBD2. Losses at the gene ends were 0 bases for V and 0 bases for J; bases not matched to a gene: 9. The CDR3 covers 18 residues. Germline-derived CDR1 and CDR2 are SGHRS and YFSETQ. The CDR3 sequence is CASSLGTQSGGSTDTQYF. The CDR3 DNA reads TGCGCCAGCAGCTTGGGTACTCAAAGCGGGGGAAGCACAGATACGCAGTATTTT.

V and J are TRBV7-2 and TRBJ2-7, with 7 bases identical to TRBD2. The germline CDR1 and CDR2 sequences are SGHTA and FQGNSA. The V gene end was trimmed by 1 base and the J gene end by 9 bases; junction bases not matched to a gene: 12. CDR3 length equals 15 residues. CDR3 DNA sequence: TGTGCCAGCAGCTTAGAGTGGGGCGGGACTACCGTGCAGTACTTC. Amino acid sequence: CASSLEWGGTTVQYF.